Listed below are T cell receptor beta chains from one sample, sequenced in a study of blood T cell repertoires in COVID-19. The data were produced by immunoSEQ multiplex PCR, yet TCRdb's version contains in-frame clones alone and is incomplete. The sample lists about 130,000 clones, roughly 71% occurring once. Material: peripheral blood. These receptor sequences come from an elderly man with acute or convalescent COVID-19. Both conserved end residues are part of each CDR3. D genes are given only for firm matches. Size tells how often a clone was seen (once, few, many) or the class of an expanded clone, and some rows leave it out.

D gene,V gene,J gene,clone size,CDR3 DNA,CDR3 protein
TRBD2,TRBV3-1/TRBV3-2,TRBJ2-5,NA,TGTGCCAGCAGGTCGTGGAGCGGGGGTGGAGAGACCCAGTACTTC,CASRSWSGGGETQYF
NA,TRBV12-3/TRBV12-4,TRBJ2-7,NA,TGTGCCAGCAGTTTAAGCATTTCCTACGAGCAGTACTTC,CASSLSISYEQYF
NA,TRBV18,TRBJ2-3,NA,TGTGCCAGCTCATCCTACTCCGGGGATACGCAGTATTTT,CASSSYSGDTQYF
NA,TRBV21-1,TRBJ2-3,NA,TGTGCCAGCAGCAGCCAAGCGGGGGATTCGCAGTATTTT,CASSSQAGDSQYF
NA,TRBV28,TRBJ1-4,once,TGTGCCAGCAGAAATCTTCCGGGTCCAATTAATGAAAAACTGTTTTTT,CASRNLPGPINEKLFF
TRBD1,TRBV5-6,TRBJ2-7,once,TGTGCCAGCAGCCCGGGGACAGGGGAGAGTTACGAGCAGTACTTC,CASSPGTGESYEQYF
TRBD2,TRBV19,TRBJ2-7,NA,TGTGCCAGTAGAGCGGGGGCACAGCACTCCTACGAGCAGTACTTC,CASRAGAQHSYEQYF
TRBD1,TRBV6-5,TRBJ2-7,NA,TGTGCCAGCAGTTACTCGGGGGCAGGGGGCACTTACGAGCAGTACTTC,CASSYSGAGGTYEQYF
NA,TRBV10-3,TRBJ2-1,few,TGTGCCCTTGGGGGCAGTTACAATGAGCAGTTCTTC,CALGGSYNEQFF
TRBD1,TRBV5-1,TRBJ2-7,NA,TGCGCCAGCAGCTTGGCAGGGGGAATGTACGAGCAGTACTTC,CASSLAGGMYEQYF
NA,TRBV3-1/TRBV3-2,TRBJ2-5,NA,TGTGCCAGCAGCCAAAGGGGTAGGGAACAAGAGACCCAGTACTTC,CASSQRGREQETQYF
NA,TRBV27,TRBJ1-6,NA,TGTGCCAGCAGTTATGTACCGGGACTTGGTACTTCACCCCTCCACTTT,CASSYVPGLGTSPLHF
NA,TRBV19,TRBJ2-5,NA,TGTGCCAGTAGTATGGGGGGTGGAGGCCCAAGGGAGACCCAGTACTTC,CASSMGGGGPRETQYF
NA,TRBV5-1,TRBJ1-5,NA,TGCGCCAGCAGCTTATACAGGGACGCTCAGCCCCAGCATTTT,CASSLYRDAQPQHF
TRBD1,TRBV2,TRBJ2-1,once,TGTGCCAGCAGCGCCCTACCCCCGGGACAGGGGGCCTACAATGAGCAGTTCTTC,CASSALPPGQGAYNEQFF
NA,TRBV5-1,TRBJ2-7,NA,TGCGCCAGCAGCTTAAACACCAATACACCGACATTCTCCTACGAGCAGTACTTC,CASSLNTNTPTFSYEQYF
TRBD2,TRBV5-1,TRBJ2-3,NA,TGCGCCAGCAGCTTCATCGGCGGGGGGGCCGGGACAGATACGCAGTATTTT,CASSFIGGGAGTDTQYF
NA,TRBV9,TRBJ2-2,NA,TGTGCCAGCAGCGTAGCAGTGGGGAGGTTAGGGAACACCGGGGAGCTGTTTTTT,CASSVAVGRLGNTGELFF
NA,TRBV18,TRBJ2-7,NA,TGTGCCAGCTCACCAAACAGCTACGAGCAGTACTTC,CASSPNSYEQYF
NA,TRBV14,TRBJ2-1,NA,TGTGCCAGCAGCCAGGACAGAGAGCAGTTCTTC,CASSQDREQFF
TRBD1,TRBV5-1,TRBJ1-5,NA,TGCGCCAGCAGCCCGGGACAGGGAGTGAGCAATCAGCCCCAGCATTTT,CASSPGQGVSNQPQHF
NA,TRBV5-6,TRBJ2-3,NA,TGTGCCAGCAGCTATCCCGGGTTAGATACGCAGTATTTT,CASSYPGLDTQYF
TRBD2,TRBV27,TRBJ2-2,NA,TGTGCCAGCAGTTCCCCGGCGGGGGGGAACACCGGGGAGCTGTTTTTT,CASSSPAGGNTGELFF
TRBD1,TRBV7-9,TRBJ1-4,NA,TGTGCCAGCACCCCGGGGACAGGGAGAGAAAAACTGTTTTTT,CASTPGTGREKLFF
NA,TRBV24-1,TRBJ2-1,NA,TGTGCCACCAGTGTGGAGTTAGCAAGTGAGCAGTTCTTC,CATSVELASEQFF
NA,TRBV5-1,TRBJ1-1,NA,TGCGCCAGCAGCTTGTATAGCCAGGGTGGGACTGAAGCTTTCTTT,CASSLYSQGGTEAFF
TRBD1,TRBV2,TRBJ2-1,NA,TGTGCCAGCAGTTCCGGGACAGCCAGCTCCTACAATGAGCAGTTCTTC,CASSSGTASSYNEQFF
NA,TRBV5-4,TRBJ2-3,NA,TGTGCCACCAAGATCTTACAGGGGGCGGGGGGTAGTGGTACGCAGTATTTT,CATKILQGAGGSGTQYF
NA,TRBV21-1,TRBJ2-1,NA,TGTGCCAGCAGCATCACTCTAGCGGGGACCGACAATGAGCAGTTCTTC,CASSITLAGTDNEQFF
TRBD1,TRBV6-5,TRBJ2-1,many,TGTGCCAGCAGTCCGACAGGGGCCGATGAGCAGTTCTTC,CASSPTGADEQFF
TRBD1,TRBV6-6,TRBJ1-4,NA,TGTGCCAGCAGTTCAACAGGGGAAGGGGAAAAACTGTTTTTT,CASSSTGEGEKLFF
NA,TRBV12-5,TRBJ1-2,NA,TGTGCTAGTGGTTTAGAAGGACAGAGGGGCTACACCTTC,CASGLEGQRGYTF
NA,TRBV18,TRBJ2-1,NA,TGTGCCAGCTCACCAGGGGCTCGCAATGAGCAGTTCTTC,CASSPGARNEQFF
NA,TRBV6-6,TRBJ1-1,once,TGTGCCAGCAGACATCCGACAGGTGAAGCTTTCTTT,CASRHPTGEAFF
TRBD2,TRBV3-1/TRBV3-2,TRBJ2-2,NA,TGTGCCAGCAGCCCTTTAGCGGGGGTCGGGTCACCCGATGACTCGAACGGCGGGGAGCTGTTTTTT,CASSPLAGVGSPDDSNGGELFF
TRBD1,TRBV19,TRBJ1-3,NA,TGTGCCAGTAGTATACGACAGGGGATGTCTGGAAACACCATATATTTT,CASSIRQGMSGNTIYF
NA,TRBV2,TRBJ1-2,NA,TGTGCCAGCAGTGAAGCCCCACAGGTACCCTACACCTTC,CASSEAPQVPYTF
NA,TRBV6-5,TRBJ2-4,few,TGTGCCAGCAGCCCATCATCGGCAGGGGGGAACATTCAGTACTTC,CASSPSSAGGNIQYF
NA,TRBV5-1,TRBJ2-3,once,TGCGCCAGCAACAAAGGGGGAGGGGCAGATACGCAGTATTTT,CASNKGGGADTQYF
TRBD2,TRBV13,TRBJ2-3,NA,TGTGCCAGCAGCTTAGGGGGACTAGCGGGACTTGCAGATACGCAGTATTTT,CASSLGGLAGLADTQYF
NA,TRBV27,TRBJ1-2,once,TGTGCCAGCAGTGAGGCTGGCTATGGCTACACCTTC,CASSEAGYGYTF
TRBD2,TRBV5-8,TRBJ2-7,few,TGTGCCAGCAGCGATGACGGGGGGAAATACGAGCAGTACTTC,CASSDDGGKYEQYF
NA,TRBV6-5,TRBJ2-1,NA,TGTGCCAGCAGTTACTCGGAGGGAAATGAGCAGTTCTTC,CASSYSEGNEQFF
NA,TRBV9,TRBJ1-4,NA,TGTGCCAGCAGCGGGCGGGGTGGTTTAGAGGAAAAACTGTTTTTT,CASSGRGGLEEKLFF
NA,TRBV10-3,TRBJ2-7,NA,TGTGCCATCAGTCCGCAGGGATTCGAGCAGTACTTC,CAISPQGFEQYF
NA,TRBV7-9,TRBJ2-7,NA,TGTGCCAGCAGCTCTACGGACAGATCCTACGAGCAGTACTTC,CASSSTDRSYEQYF
TRBD1,TRBV6-5,TRBJ2-1,NA,TGTGCCAGCAGTTTGGGGACAGGGGTTACCAATGAGCAGTTCTTC,CASSLGTGVTNEQFF
NA,TRBV29-1,TRBJ2-2,NA,TGCAGCGTAGCGAGGGGAGGTGGTGCGAACACCGGGGAGCTGTTTTTT,CSVARGGGANTGELFF
NA,TRBV5-1,TRBJ2-3,few,TGCGCCAGCAGCTTGTACGGACTGAGCACAGATACGCAGTATTTT,CASSLYGLSTDTQYF
TRBD2,TRBV7-2,TRBJ2-7,NA,TGTGCCAGCAGCTTAGTCAGCGGGGGGATCTCCTACGAGCAGTACTTC,CASSLVSGGISYEQYF
TRBD1,TRBV7-9,TRBJ2-1,NA,TGTGCCAGCAGCTCACCCGGGACAGCGGTGTTTAATGAGCAGTTCTTC,CASSSPGTAVFNEQFF
TRBD1,TRBV5-1,TRBJ2-7,once,TGCGCCAGCAGCCCAACAGGGGGCGCTTGGTACGAGCAGTACTTC,CASSPTGGAWYEQYF
TRBD1,TRBV10-3,TRBJ2-2,NA,TGTGCCATCAGCCTCAGGGGGCGCGGCACCGGGGAGCTGTTTTTT,CAISLRGRGTGELFF